This T cell receptor beta chain appears in the sequencing data of a study of sequential checkpoint blockade in melanoma. Background on the study: First-line arms were nivolumab then ipilimumab, or the reverse, randomized 1:1. Maintenance nivolumab came after either treatment sequence.

The germline V gene encodes CDR1 MNHEY and CDR2 SVGAGI. The CDR3 extends over 12 amino acids. With 7 bases removed from V and 1 base from J, the gap between germline ends came to 8 bases. Measured with immunoSEQ multiplex PCR; TCRdb has only the in-frame clones, and not every one. The sample holds about 30,000 clones, 85% to 90% seen once. Treatment noted: randomized to nivolumab then ipilimumab (arm A) or the reverse (arm B). No patient had prior DNA-damaging chemotherapy. Live CD3+CD8+ CD19− CD56− cells were sorted from PBMCs. The source of this sequence is a human donor with melanoma. J is TRBJ2-7 and V is TRBV6-5; no definite D call. Sample: CD8+ T cells sorted from blood (inferred from file names), taken from a patient given nivolumab and ipilimumab in sequence. The CDR3 here is CASTGLSYEQYF. The CDR3 bases are TGTGCCAGCACCGGGTTATCCTACGAGCAGTACTTC.